This TCR beta chain was documented in a study of blood T cell repertoires in COVID-19. V lost 2 bases to trimming and J lost 1 base, with 9 bases between them. The CDR3 has 15 amino acids. The germline V gene encodes CDR1 SGHRS and CDR2 YFSETQ. Using immunoSEQ multiplex PCR, the repertoire was profiled, and TCRdb retains in-frame clones only, with some absent. The table lists over 200,000 clones, roughly 90% of them singletons. This sequence joins TRBV5-1 and TRBJ2-2, with D possibly TRBD2 on 5 matching bases. Source material: peripheral blood. This TCR was recovered from a woman in her twenties or thirties with acute or convalescent COVID-19. CDR3 protein: CASSFLAGNTGELFF. The DNA of the CDR3 is TGCGCCAGCAGCTTCCTAGCCGGGAACACCGGGGAGCTGTTTTTT. The full variable domain, completed using reference TRBV5-1 and TRBJ2-2, is KAGVTQTPRYLIKTRGQQVTLSCSPISGHRSVSWYQQTPGQGLQFLFEYFSETQRNKGNFPGRFSGRQFSNSRSEMNVSTLELGDSALYLCASSFLAGNTGELFFGEGSRLTVL.